The entry that follows covers one TCR beta chain sequence. No antigen is known for it. The junction had 7 bases not matched to a gene; V was cut back by 3 bases and J by 11 bases. Germline V gene data show CDR1 as PRHDT and CDR2 as FYEKMQ (reference sequence). The CDR3 has 14 residues. The data were obtained in a study of cytomegalovirus exposure and HLA in healthy donors. The study's findings and limits: Excluded: some indistinguishable V segments such as TRBV6-2 and TRBV6-3. Reported findings show TCR beta sequences accurately forecast HLA-A and HLA-B alleles in most subjects. On later analysis, the bulk of CMV-associated TCR beta chains appeared to be HLA-restricted.

It was with 60 Vbeta and 13 Jbeta primers that the PCR ran. TCRdb keeps only in-frame clones here, not all; method: immunoSEQ multiplex PCR. Of about 190,000 clones in the sample, about four fifths were seen once. The TCR sequence derives from a woman in her 50s in good health and CMV-seropositive. J is TRBJ1-6 and V is TRBV13, with TRBD1 matching 7 bases. The sample comprised PBMCs. CDR3 bases: TGTGCCAGCAGCTTCTCCGGACAGGATCCACCCCTCCACTTT. Translated: CASSFSGQDPPLHF.